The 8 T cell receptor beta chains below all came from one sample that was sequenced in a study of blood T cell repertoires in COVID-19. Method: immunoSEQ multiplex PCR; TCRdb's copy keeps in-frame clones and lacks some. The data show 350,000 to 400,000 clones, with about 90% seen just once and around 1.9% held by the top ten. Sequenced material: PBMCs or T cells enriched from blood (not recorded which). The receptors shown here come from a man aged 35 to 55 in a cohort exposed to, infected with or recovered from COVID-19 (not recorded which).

The CDR3 loop is CASSIGQQVGAFF. CDR3 in DNA: TGTGCCAGTAGTATCGGACAGCAAGTGGGAGCTTTCTTT. J is TRBJ1-1 and V is TRBV19; tentatively, D is TRBD1 (6 bases). Germline CDR1 LNHDA, CDR2 SQIVND (reference sequence). V lost 3 bases and J lost 10, with 15 bases in between. The CDR3 contains 13 residues.

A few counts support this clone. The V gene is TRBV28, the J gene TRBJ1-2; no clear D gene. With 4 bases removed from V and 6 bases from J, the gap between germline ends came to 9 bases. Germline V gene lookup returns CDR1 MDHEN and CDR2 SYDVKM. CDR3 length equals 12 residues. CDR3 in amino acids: CASSSLADGYTF. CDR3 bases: TGTGCCAGCAGTTCCCTGGCGGATGGCTACACCTTC.

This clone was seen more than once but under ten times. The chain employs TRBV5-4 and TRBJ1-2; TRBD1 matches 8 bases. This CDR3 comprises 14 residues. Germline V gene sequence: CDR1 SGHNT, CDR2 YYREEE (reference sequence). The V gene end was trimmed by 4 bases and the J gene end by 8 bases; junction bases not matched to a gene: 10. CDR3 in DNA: TGTGCCAGCAGCCCACGCAGGGGGCTCAAGGGCTACACCTTC. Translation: CASSPRRGLKGYTF.

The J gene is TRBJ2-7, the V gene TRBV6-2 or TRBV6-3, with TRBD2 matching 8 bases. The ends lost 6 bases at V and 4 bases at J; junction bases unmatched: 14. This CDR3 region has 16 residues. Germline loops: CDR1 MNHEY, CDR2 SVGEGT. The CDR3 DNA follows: TGTGCCAGCAGCCTCCTCGCCCCGGGAGGGAGGTACGAGCAGTACTTC. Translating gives CASSLLAPGGRYEQYF.

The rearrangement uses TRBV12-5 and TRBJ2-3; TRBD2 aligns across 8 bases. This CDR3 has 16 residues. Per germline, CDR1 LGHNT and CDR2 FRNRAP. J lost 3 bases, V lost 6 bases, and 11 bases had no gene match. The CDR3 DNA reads TGTGCTAGTGGCCTGGGGGTAGCGGGATTAACAGATACGCAGTATTTT. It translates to CASGLGVAGLTDTQYF.

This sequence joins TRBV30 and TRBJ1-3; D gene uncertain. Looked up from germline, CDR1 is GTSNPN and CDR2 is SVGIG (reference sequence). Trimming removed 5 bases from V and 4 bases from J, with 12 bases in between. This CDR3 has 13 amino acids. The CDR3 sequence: CAWDRGWGNTIYF. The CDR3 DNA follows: TGTGCCTGGGATCGGGGATGGGGAAACACCATATATTTT. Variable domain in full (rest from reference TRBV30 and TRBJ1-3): SQTIHQWPATLVQPVGSPLSLECTVEGTSNPNLYWYRQAAGRGLQLLFYSVGIGQISSEVPQNLSASRPQDRQFILSSKKLLLSDSGFYLCAWDRGWGNTIYFGEGSWLTVV.

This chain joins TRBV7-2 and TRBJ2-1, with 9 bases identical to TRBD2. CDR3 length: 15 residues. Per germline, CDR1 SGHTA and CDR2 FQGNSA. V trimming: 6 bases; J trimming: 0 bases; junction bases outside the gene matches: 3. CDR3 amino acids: CASRTSGLSYNEQFF. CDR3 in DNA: TGTGCCAGCAGAACTAGCGGGCTCTCCTACAATGAGCAGTTCTTC.

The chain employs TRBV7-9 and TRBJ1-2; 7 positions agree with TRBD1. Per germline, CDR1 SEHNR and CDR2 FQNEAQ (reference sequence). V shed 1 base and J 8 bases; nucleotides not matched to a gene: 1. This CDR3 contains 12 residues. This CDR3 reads CASSLGQGGYTF. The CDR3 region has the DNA TGTGCCAGCAGCTTAGGACAGGGAGGCTACACCTTC.